A single sample is the source of the 14 T cell receptor beta chains below, sequenced in a study of blood T cell repertoires in COVID-19. The assay was immunoSEQ multiplex PCR, and TCRdb's table has in-frame clones only and misses some. Among about 49,000 clones listed, approximately 93% were seen once. The material sequenced was peripheral blood. The receptor source for this set is a man between 60 and 70 years old with COVID-19, enrolled during active disease.

The V call is TRBV28, the J call TRBJ1-2, with D perhaps TRBD1 (5 bases). Germline CDR1 reads MDHEN; CDR2 reads SYDVKM. With 5 bases removed from V and 1 base from J, the gap between germline ends came to 20 bases. The length of the CDR3 is 17 residues. CDR3 residues: CASSASGPPGLNYGYTF. The CDR3 DNA reads TGTGCCAGCAGTGCCTCAGGCCCCCCGGGACTTAACTATGGCTACACCTTC.

This clone was counted once. This chain links TRBV18 with TRBJ1-2; D gene uncertain. Trimming removed 4 bases from V and 4 bases from J, with 10 bases in between. Germline CDR1 KGHSH, CDR2 LQKENI. This CDR3 region has 13 residues. DNA for the CDR3: TGTGCCAGCTCACTCCCGGTTCGCTATGGCTACACCTTC. Its translation is CASSLPVRYGYTF.

This chain connects TRBV6-2 or TRBV6-3 to TRBJ2-5; D not resolved. The ends were cut back, 0 bases at V and 2 bases at J, with 19 bases in the middle. Germline V gene data show CDR1 as MNHEY and CDR2 as SVGEGT. The CDR3 extends over 18 amino acids. The CDR3 sequence: CASSYSIAAQVLQETQYF. Written as DNA, the CDR3 is TGTGCCAGCAGTTACTCGATTGCGGCCCAAGTCCTTCAAGAGACCCAGTACTTC.

CDR3 amino acids: CSVEGLSQNIQYF. The CDR3 bases are TGCAGCGTTGAAGGACTCTCCCAAAACATTCAGTACTTC. The chain carries TRBV29-1 and TRBJ2-4, with D unclear. The CDR3 runs 13 residues. Per the germline V gene, CDR1 is SQVTM and CDR2 is ANQGSEA. Between the trimmed V and J ends, which lost 1 base and 5 bases, there was a span of 9 bases.

The V call is TRBV19, the J call TRBJ2-7, with TRBD2 identical over 15 bases. V lost 4 bases, J lost 7 bases, and 5 bases stayed unmatched. CDR3 size: 15 residues. Germline-derived CDR1 and CDR2 are LNHDA and SQIVND (reference sequence). In DNA, the CDR3 is TGTGCCAGTAGTACAGGGACTAGCGGGAGGAGGGAGCAGTACTTC. Translated: CASSTGTSGRREQYF.

The gene calls are TRBV6-2 or TRBV6-3 and TRBJ2-3, with 10 bases fitting TRBD2. Per the germline V gene, CDR1 is MNHEY and CDR2 is SVGEGT. The CDR3 runs to 17 residues. V was clipped by 3 bases and J by 0 bases; unmatched bases: 6. CDR3 DNA sequence: TGTGCCAGCAGTTATTGGCTAGCGGGGGTTAGCACAGATACGCAGTATTTT. Translating it yields CASSYWLAGVSTDTQYF.

This clone was counted a single time. This chain joins TRBV2 and TRBJ1-5, with 7 bases lining up with TRBD1. This CDR3 region has 15 residues. J was trimmed by 3 bases and V by 4 bases; bases with no gene match: 6. The V gene's germline CDR1 is SNHLY and CDR2 FYNNEI. CDR3 sequence (DNA): TGTGCCAGCAGTGTCGGCAGGGGGTACAATCAGCCCCAGCATTTT. Protein product: CASSVGRGYNQPQHF.

The CDR3 nucleotides are TGCGCCAGCAGTCCGACAGGGGCGATAGCCCTTAATGAAAAACTGTTTTTT. It is translated as CASSPTGAIALNEKLFF. J is TRBJ1-4 and V is TRBV5-1, with 8 nucleotides matching TRBD1. The ends lost 5 bases at V and 4 bases at J; junction bases unmatched: 13. Germline CDR1 reads SGHRS; CDR2 reads YFSETQ. The CDR3 has 17 residues.

CDR3 sequence (DNA): TGTGCCAGCAGCTCCCAGACAGGTCGGTCTGGAAACACCATATATTTT. Translation: CASSSQTGRSGNTIYF. The rearrangement joins TRBV11-2 to TRBJ1-3; weak D call: TRBD1 (6 bases). Germline V gene sequence: CDR1 SGHAT, CDR2 FQNNGV. Trimming stripped 4 bases from V and 1 base from J, with 14 bases between. CDR3 size: 16 residues.

The chain has TRBV25-1 and TRBJ2-1, with TRBD1 matching over 9 bases. With V trimmed by 5 bases and J by 6 bases, 11 bases remained unmatched. The CDR3 has 16 residues. Germline V gene lookup returns CDR1 MGHDK and CDR2 SYGVNS. The chain's CDR3 is CASSSAGTGKVNEQFF. CDR3 coding DNA: TGTGCCAGCAGTTCAGCCGGGACAGGGAAGGTCAATGAGCAGTTCTTC.

The rearrangement uses TRBV5-1 and TRBJ1-5; weak D call: TRBD1 (6 bases). This CDR3 has 13 amino acids. Germline V gene sequence: CDR1 SGHRS, CDR2 YFSETQ. Trimming cost V 7 bases and J 6 bases, with 14 bases left between them. DNA for the CDR3: TGCGCCAGCCCCAGGGGTGGCGGTCAGCCCCAGCATTTT. Translation: CASPRGGGQPQHF.

The V gene is TRBV14, the J gene TRBJ2-3; 9 bases fit TRBD1. This CDR3 is built from 16 residues. The trim removed 3 bases at V and 1 base at J, leaving 5 bases unmatched. CDR1 and CDR2 (germline): SGHDN, FVKESK. The CDR3 sequence: CASSHGQGKGTDTQYF. The CDR3 nucleotides read TGTGCCAGCAGCCACGGACAGGGGAAGGGCACAGATACGCAGTATTTT.

The chain recombines TRBV19 with TRBJ2-3, with 8 nucleotides matching TRBD2. The CDR3 is made up of 15 amino acids. V shed 4 bases and J 5 bases; nucleotides not matched to a gene: 8. The germline gives CDR1 LNHDA, CDR2 SQIVND (reference sequence). CDR3 nucleotide sequence: TGTGCCAGTAGTAGCCGGGGGGGCGTGGAAGATACGCAGTATTTT. As protein: CASSSRGGVEDTQYF.

The chain links TRBV4-1 to TRBJ2-6; 7 bases agree with TRBD1. CDR3 length: 17 amino acids. In germline, CDR1 is MGHRA, CDR2 YSYEKL. Trimming took 1 base from V and 0 from J; bases not matched to a gene: 3. The CDR3 bases are TGCGCCAGCAGCCAAGGGGACAGCCTCTCTGGGGCCAACGTCCTGACTTTC. Translation gives CASSQGDSLSGANVLTF.